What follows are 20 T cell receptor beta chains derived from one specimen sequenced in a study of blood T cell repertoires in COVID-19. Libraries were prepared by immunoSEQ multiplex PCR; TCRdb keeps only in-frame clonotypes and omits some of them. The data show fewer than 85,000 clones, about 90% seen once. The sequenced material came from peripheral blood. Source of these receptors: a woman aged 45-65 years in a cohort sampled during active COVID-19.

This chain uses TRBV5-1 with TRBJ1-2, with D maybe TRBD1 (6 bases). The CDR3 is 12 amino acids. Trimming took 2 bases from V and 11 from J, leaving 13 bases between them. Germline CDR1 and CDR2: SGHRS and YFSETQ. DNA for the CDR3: TGCGCCAGCAGCTTACGACAGGAGAGTTACACCTTC. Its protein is CASSLRQESYTF.

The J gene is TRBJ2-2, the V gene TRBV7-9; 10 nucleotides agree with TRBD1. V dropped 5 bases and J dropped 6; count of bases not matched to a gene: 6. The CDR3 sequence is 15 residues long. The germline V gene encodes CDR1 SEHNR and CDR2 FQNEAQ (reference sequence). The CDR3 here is CASSVRDRGSGELFF. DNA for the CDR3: TGTGCCAGCAGCGTCCGGGACAGGGGCTCCGGGGAGCTGTTTTTT. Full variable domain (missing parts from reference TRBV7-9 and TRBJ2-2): DTGVSQNPRHKITKRGQNVTFRCDPISEHNRLYWYRQTLGQGPEFLTYFQNEAQLEKSRLLSDRFSAERPKGSFSTLEIQRTEQGDSAMYLCASSVRDRGSGELFFGEGSRLTVL.

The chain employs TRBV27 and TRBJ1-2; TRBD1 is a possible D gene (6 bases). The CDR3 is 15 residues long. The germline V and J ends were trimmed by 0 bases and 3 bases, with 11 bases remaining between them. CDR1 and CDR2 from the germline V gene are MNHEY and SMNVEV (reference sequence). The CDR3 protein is CASSLSIAGDYGYTF. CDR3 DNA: TGTGCCAGCAGTTTATCGATTGCAGGGGACTATGGCTACACCTTC.

The CDR3 nucleotides read TGTGCCTGGAGCCGGAGCTTCCAAGAGACCCAGTACTTC. Residues: CAWSRSFQETQYF. The V and J genes are TRBV30 and TRBJ2-5; D is uncertain. Trimming shortened V by 3 bases and J by 1 base, and 9 bases separated the two germline ends. The germline V gene encodes CDR1 GTSNPN and CDR2 SVGIG (reference sequence). This CDR3 region has 13 residues.

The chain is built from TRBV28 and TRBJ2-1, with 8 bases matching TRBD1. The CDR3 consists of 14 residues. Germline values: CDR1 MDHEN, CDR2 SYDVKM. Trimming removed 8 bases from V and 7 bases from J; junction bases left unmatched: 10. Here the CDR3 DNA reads TGTGCCAGCCAACGGGGACAGGTGCGGAATGAGCAGTTCTTC. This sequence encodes CASQRGQVRNEQFF.

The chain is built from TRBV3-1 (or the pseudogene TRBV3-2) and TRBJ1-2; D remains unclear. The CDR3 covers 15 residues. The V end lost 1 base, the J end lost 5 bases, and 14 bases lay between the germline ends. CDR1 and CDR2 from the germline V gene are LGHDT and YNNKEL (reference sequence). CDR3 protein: CASSQGGTGMYGYTF. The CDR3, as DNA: TGTGCCAGCAGCCAAGGAGGCACGGGAATGTATGGCTACACCTTC.

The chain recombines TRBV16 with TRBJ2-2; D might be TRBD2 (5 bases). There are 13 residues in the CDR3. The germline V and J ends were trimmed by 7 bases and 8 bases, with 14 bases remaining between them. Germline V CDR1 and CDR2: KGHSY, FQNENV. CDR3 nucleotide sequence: TGTGCCAGCACCTACCGGCGGGCGGGGGAGCTGTTTTTT. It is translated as CASTYRRAGELFF.

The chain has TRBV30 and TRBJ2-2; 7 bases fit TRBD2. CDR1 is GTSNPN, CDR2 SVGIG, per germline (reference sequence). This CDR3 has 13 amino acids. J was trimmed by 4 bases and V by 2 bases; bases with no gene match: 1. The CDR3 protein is CAWSLAGTGELFF. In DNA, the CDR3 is TGTGCCTGGAGTTTAGCGGGCACCGGGGAGCTGTTTTTT.

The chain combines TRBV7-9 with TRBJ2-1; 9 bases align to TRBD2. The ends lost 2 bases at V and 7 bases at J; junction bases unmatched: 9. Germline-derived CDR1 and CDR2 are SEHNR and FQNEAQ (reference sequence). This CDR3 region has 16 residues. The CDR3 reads CASSLTAGGYGNEQFF. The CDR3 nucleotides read TGTGCCAGCAGCTTAACTGCGGGAGGGTACGGGAATGAGCAGTTCTTC.

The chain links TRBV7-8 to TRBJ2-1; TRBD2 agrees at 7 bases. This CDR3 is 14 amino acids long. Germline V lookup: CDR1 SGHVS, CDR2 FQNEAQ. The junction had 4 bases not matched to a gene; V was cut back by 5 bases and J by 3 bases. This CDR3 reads CASSTRGDYNEQFF. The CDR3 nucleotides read TGTGCCAGCAGCACTCGGGGGGACTACAATGAGCAGTTCTTC.

CDR3 loop: CSVAGPYEQYF. The CDR3, as DNA: TGCAGTGTTGCGGGACCCTACGAGCAGTACTTC. The rearrangement links TRBV20-1 to TRBJ2-7; possibly TRBD2 for D (6 bases). V lost 7 bases to trimming and J lost 2 bases, with 9 bases between them. This CDR3 region has 11 residues. Germline V gene sequence: CDR1 DFQATT, CDR2 SNEGSKA (reference sequence).

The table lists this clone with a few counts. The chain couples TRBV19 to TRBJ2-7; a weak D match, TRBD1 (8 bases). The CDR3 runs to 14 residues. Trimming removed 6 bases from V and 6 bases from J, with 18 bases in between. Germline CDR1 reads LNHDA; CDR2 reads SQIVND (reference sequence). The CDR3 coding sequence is TGTGCCAGTAGCTTGGACAGGGAGGGACGCGAGCAGTACTTC. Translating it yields CASSLDREGREQYF.

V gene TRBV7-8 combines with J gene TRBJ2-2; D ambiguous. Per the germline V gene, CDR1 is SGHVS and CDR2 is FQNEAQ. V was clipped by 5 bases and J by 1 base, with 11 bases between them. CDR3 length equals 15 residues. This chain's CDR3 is CASSHVGGNTGELFF. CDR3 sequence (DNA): TGTGCCAGCAGCCACGTCGGCGGGAACACCGGGGAGCTGTTTTTT.

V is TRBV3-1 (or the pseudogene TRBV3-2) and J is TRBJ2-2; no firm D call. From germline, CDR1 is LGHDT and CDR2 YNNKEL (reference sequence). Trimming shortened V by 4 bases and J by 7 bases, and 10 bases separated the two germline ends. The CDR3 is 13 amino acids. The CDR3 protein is CASSPAPGGELFF. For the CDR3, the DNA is TGTGCCAGCAGCCCCGCCCCGGGCGGGGAGCTGTTTTTT.

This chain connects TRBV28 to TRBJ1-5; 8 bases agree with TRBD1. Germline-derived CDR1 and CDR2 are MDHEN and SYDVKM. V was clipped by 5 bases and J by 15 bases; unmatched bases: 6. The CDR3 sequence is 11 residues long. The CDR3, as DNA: TGTGCCAGCAGTGACAGGGGACTAAGGCATTTT. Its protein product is CASSDRGLRHF.

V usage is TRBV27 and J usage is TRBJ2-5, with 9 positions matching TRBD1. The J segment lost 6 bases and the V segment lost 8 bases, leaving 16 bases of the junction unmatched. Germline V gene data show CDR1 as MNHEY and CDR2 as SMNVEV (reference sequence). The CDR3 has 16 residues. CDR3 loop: CASSSSRGTGLKTQYF. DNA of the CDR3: TGTGCCAGCTCCTCCTCTCGTGGGACAGGGCTGAAGACCCAGTACTTC.

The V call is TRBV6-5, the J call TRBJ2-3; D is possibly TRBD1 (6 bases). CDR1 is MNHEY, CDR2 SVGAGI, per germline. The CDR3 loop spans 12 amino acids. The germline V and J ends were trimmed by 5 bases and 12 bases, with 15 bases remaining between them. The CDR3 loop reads CASSRDTAVQYF. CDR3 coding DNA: TGTGCCAGCAGTAGGGACACCGCAGTTCAGTATTTT.

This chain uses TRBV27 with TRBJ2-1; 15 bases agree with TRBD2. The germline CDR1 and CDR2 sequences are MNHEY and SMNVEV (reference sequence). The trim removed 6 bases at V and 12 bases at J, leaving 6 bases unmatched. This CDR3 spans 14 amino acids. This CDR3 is CASSPPGLAGGQFF. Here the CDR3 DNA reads TGTGCCAGCAGCCCCCCGGGACTAGCGGGAGGGCAGTTCTTC.

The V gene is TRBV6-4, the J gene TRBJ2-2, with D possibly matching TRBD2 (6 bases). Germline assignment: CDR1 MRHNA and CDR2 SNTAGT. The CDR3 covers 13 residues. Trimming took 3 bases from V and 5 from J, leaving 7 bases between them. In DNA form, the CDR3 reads TGTGCCAGCAGTGAGGGGGGAACCGGGGAGCTGTTTTTT. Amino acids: CASSEGGTGELFF.

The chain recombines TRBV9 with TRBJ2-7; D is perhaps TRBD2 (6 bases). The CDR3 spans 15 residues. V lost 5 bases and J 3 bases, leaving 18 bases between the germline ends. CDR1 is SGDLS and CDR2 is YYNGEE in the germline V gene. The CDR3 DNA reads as TGTGCCAGCAGTGCTTATCCCGGGGGAAACTACGAGCAGTACTTC. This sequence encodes CASSAYPGGNYEQYF.